This T cell receptor (beta chain) was documented in a study of T cell clones after liver transplantation (dated by TCRdb to about 2019). For the study in its entirety: The samples were obtained from ITN030ST, a randomized trial that attempted immunosuppression withdrawal within 2 years after liver transplantation. Of the 8 liver transplant recipients making up the studied cohort, 3 were classified as tolerant and 5 as non-tolerant. Tolerance was defined as complete withdrawal of immunosuppression for at least one year without a rise in liver enzymes beyond twice the upper limit of normal. Three of the eight recipients were HCV-positive; the others were transplanted for non-autoimmune, non-viral indications. Third party-reactive TCRbeta sequences were also identified from pre-transplant MLRs to serve as an antigen-independent comparator for donor-reactive sequences. Donor-reactive T cell clones were identified by TCRbeta sequencing following a pre-transplant mixed lymphocyte reaction and were subsequently tracked in post-transplant blood. Subjects received no induction therapy and standard immunosuppression until randomization at 12-24 months post-transplant. Blood samples were collected pre-transplant, pre-randomization before withdrawal, and post-randomization after either complete withdrawal or failed withdrawal. Here is what the overall study found, with its caveats: After accounting for repertoire turnover, donor-reactive detection was significantly reduced in 7 of 8 subjects for CD4 and 8 of 8 for CD8. Circulating donor-reactive CD4 TCRbeta sequences fell significantly post-transplant in most of the 8 subjects, irrespective of tolerance or HCV status. In two subjects, low numbers of available donor cells limited the measurable donor-reactive repertoire. Donor-reactive sequences decreased more than third party-reactive sequences, which suggests partial antigen-specific deletion that was not related to withdrawal success. Without allograft tissue specimens, donor-reactive T cells may have migrated into the graft rather than being deleted. Conclusions were preliminary, limited by small, heterogeneous patient numbers and non-standardized post-transplant time points.

High-throughput TCRbeta CDR3 sequencing of frozen genomic DNA was performed by immunoSEQ, including PCR amplification, mapping, bias correction and internal controls. The study's own analysis went as follows. Only productive rearrangements were retained, with each unique TCRbeta sequence defined by its CDR3 nucleotide sequence together with its V and J gene. Donor-reactive sequences required at least 5-fold expansion in CFSE-low cells versus unstimulated pre-transplant cells and at least 0.01% frequency. Minimum frequency thresholds were set for each subject on the basis of the unstimulated sample with the lowest template count, so that a detection power of at least 90% was ensured. Jensen-Shannon divergence between the top 1000 TCRbeta sequences post- versus pre-transplant served as the measure of repertoire turnover. Two-sided Fisher's exact tests were used to test for changes in how often donor-reactive sequences were detected. This immuneACCESS table, as held by TCRdb, lists in-frame sequences with V and J called but not all clones. Of the missing ones, under half trace to an unresolved V gene in checked studies; the others have no known cause. V, J and clone size derive from that table, while D and trimming were established from the DNA sequence. Across this sample there are 75,000 to 95,000 clones, with 83% seen only once. The ten largest clones represent 2.5% to 3% of the sample.

Worth noting for this clone: Its recognized antigen is unknown. No per-base quality is available; no much larger clone lies one base away.

Unstimulated PBMCs, after thawing, were stained for CD3, CD4 and CD8 and then FACS-sorted into CD3+CD4+ and CD3+CD8+ populations. All 8 studied subjects were randomized to immunosuppression withdrawal. Genomic DNA was isolated with the Qiagen DNeasy Blood and Tissue Kit. CDR1 SEHNR and CDR2 FQNEAQ were looked up in the germline V gene (reference sequence). Its CDR3 holds 14 amino acids, cysteine through phenylalanine. Only the CDR3 DNA stays, 42 bases, in frame from base 1. V is reduced by 8 bases and J by 1 base, leaving a spacing of 14 bases between them. The sequence was collected from a human patient who received a liver transplant. It is possible that, after a transplant, some T cells come from the graft donor. The sequence joins TRBV7-9 to TRBJ1-1; too little of a D gene remains to name it. Sequencing used CD4+ T cells from blood, obtained at the 22-month timepoint. The CDR3 region: CASSFSARNTEAFF. The sequenced DNA is TGTGCCAGCTCCTTTTCAGCGAGGAACACTGAAGCTTTCTTT.